This TCR beta chain was sequenced for a study of sequential checkpoint blockade in melanoma. Turning to the study itself: DNA from 70 to 95 pretreatment tumor samples underwent TCRβ immunosequencing. Study-wide findings and caveats: PD-L1 staining and CD8+ counts, not mutational load, tracked tumor T-cell clonality.

This clone is categorized as medium-sized. Its antigen is unidentified. The CDR3 runs 15 residues. Trimming cost V 1 base and J 4 bases, with 11 bases left between them. The germline CDR1 and CDR2 sequences are MNHNS and SASEGT. Using immunoSEQ multiplex PCR, the repertoire was profiled, and TCRdb retains in-frame clones only, with some absent. The table records some 2,000 clones, around 21% of them present only once. Treatment noted: randomized to nivolumab then ipilimumab (arm A) or the reverse (arm B). DNA-damaging chemotherapy had not been given to any patient beforehand. The chain links TRBV6-1 to TRBJ2-4, with a possible D match to TRBD1 (6 bases). The source is a human donor with melanoma. This sample comprised tumor tissue (inferred from file names), obtained from a patient given nivolumab and ipilimumab in sequence. Here the CDR3 DNA reads TGTGCCAGCAGTGAAGGTCGAGGACAGAAAAACATTCAGTACTTC. The encoded protein is CASSEGRGQKNIQYF.